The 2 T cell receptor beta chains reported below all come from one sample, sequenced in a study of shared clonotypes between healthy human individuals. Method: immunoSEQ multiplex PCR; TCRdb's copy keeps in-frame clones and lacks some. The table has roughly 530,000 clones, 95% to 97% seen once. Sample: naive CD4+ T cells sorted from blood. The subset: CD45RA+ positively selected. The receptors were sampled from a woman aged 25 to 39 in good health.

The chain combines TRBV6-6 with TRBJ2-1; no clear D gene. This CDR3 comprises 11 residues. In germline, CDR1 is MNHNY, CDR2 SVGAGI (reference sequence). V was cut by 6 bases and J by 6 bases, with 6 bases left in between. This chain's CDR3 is CASRALNEQFF. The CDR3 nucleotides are TGTGCCAGCAGGGCCCTCAATGAGCAGTTCTTC.

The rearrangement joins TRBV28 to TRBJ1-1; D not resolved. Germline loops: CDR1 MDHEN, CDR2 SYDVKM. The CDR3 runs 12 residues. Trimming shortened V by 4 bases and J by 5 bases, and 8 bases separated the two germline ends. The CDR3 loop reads CASSSLGTEAFF. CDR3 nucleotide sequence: TGTGCCAGCAGTTCCCTGGGAACTGAAGCTTTCTTT.